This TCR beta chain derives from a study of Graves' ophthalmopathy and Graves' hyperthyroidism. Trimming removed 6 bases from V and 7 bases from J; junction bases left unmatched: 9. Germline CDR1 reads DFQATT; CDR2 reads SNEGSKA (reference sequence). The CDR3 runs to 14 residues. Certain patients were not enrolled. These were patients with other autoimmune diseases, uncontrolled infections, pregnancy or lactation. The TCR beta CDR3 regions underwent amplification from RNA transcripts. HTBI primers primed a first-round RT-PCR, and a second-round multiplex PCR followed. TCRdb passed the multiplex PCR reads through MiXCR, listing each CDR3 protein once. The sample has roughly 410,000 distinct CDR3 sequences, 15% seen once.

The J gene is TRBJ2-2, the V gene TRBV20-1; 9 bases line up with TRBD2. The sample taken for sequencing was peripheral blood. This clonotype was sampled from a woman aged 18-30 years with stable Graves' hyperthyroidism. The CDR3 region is CSALAGDHFGELFF. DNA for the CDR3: TGCAGTGCCTTAGCGGGGGATCATTTCGGGGAGCTGTTTTTT.